This paragraph reports one TCR beta chain. Its antigen is not identified. Libraries were prepared by immunoSEQ multiplex PCR; TCRdb keeps only in-frame clonotypes and omits some of them. The sample has some 120,000 clones, 81% seen once. Patients had chemo-refractory metastatic non-small-cell lung cancer and received focal radiation plus CTLA-4 blockade that used ipilimumab. This entry belongs to a study of radiotherapy plus CTLA-4 blockade in lung cancer. Study conclusions and caveats: The authors reported that early blood T cell clone dynamics, with interferon-beta, best predicted response. Subsequent to radiotherapy plus ipilimumab, tumor-derived TCR clones underwent expansion in blood.

The V and J ends lost 2 bases and 4 bases respectively, with 12 bases between them. The CDR3 length is 16 residues. Germline V gives CDR1 MDHEN, CDR2 SYDVKM. The receptor's source is a human donor with non-small cell lung cancer that progressed on radiotherapy plus ipilimumab. Some clones in this sample may be carry-over from other donors' samples. The V and J genes are TRBV28 and TRBJ1-6; D remains ambiguous. Here the sequenced sample was peripheral blood, taken from a patient treated with radiotherapy plus ipilimumab. CDR3 DNA: TGTGCCAGCAGTTTAGGTACAGCTGCGTATAATTCACCCCTCCACTTT. It is translated as CASSLGTAAYNSPLHF.